This T cell receptor (beta chain) was captured by sequencing in a study of cytomegalovirus exposure and HLA in healthy donors. Study results and limitations: In an earlier analysis, in 587 donors, most V segments appeared productive either ~87% or ~30% of the time.

A remark on this clone: Its antigen is still unknown.

Germline V gene lookup returns CDR1 SGHNT and CDR2 YYREEE (reference sequence). J was trimmed by 8 bases and V by 0 bases; bases with no gene match: 8. CDR3 size: 15 residues. The PCR ran on 60 Vbeta and 13 Jbeta primers. Assay used: immunoSEQ multiplex PCR; TCRdb lists only in-frame clones, some missing. The table has around 200,000 clones, roughly 82% seen once; the top ten hold under 1.5%. The clonotype originates from a girl aged 2 to 10 in good health and CMV-seropositive. The chain employs TRBV5-4 and TRBJ1-2; TRBD1 matches at 9 bases. Sample: PBMCs. The CDR3 is CASSLVTQGAYGYTF. The CDR3 DNA reads TGTGCCAGCAGCTTGGTGACACAGGGGGCTTACGGCTACACCTTC.